This record concerns one T cell receptor (beta chain) sequence. It lacks a known antigen. The input lacks base qualities; no much larger clone sits a single base away. The donors were healthy, HIV-negative adults who had no recently reported acute infections or vaccinations. Every donor was a Caucasian adult living in Nashville, Tennessee, USA. Magnetic negative selection was used to enrich CD4+ T cells, after which naive cells were positively selected on CD45RA and the negative fraction became the memory subset. After blood collection by leukapheresis, PBMCs were isolated using Ficoll-Histopaque density gradient centrifugation and then cryopreserved in the vapor phase of liquid nitrogen. Analytical flow cytometry was used to check the purity and quantity of every magnetically sorted T cell population. Each sorted fraction had its genomic DNA isolated and then quantified by UV absorbance on a Nanodrop 2000c.

The sample comes from a study of shared clonotypes between healthy human individuals (TCRdb year 2020). Regarding the study in general: The cohort included a few men and a couple of women between 18 and 49 years of age. Leukapheresis yielded between about 0.8 and 8.9 billion PBMCs per donor. Blood TCR repertoires of roughly five healthy adults were deeply sequenced to estimate repertoire size and the extent of clonotype sharing between individuals. To increase sequencing depth and limit assay-specific biases, different laboratories used diverse techniques to prepare libraries and sequence TCR repertoires. For each donor, three plates each were used for CD4 naive and CD4 memory, two plates were used for CD8 naive, and one plate was used for CD8 memory. Study-level results and caveats: Clonotypes shared by all four sorted-subset donors showed higher generation probabilities than non-shared clonotypes. Sampling was limited to blood, and TCR repertoires in tissue likely differ from TCR repertoires in blood. The genetic and exposure-history diversity represented was limited by the small number of donors. Based on pairwise subsampling, the degree of clonotype sharing among donors was expected to be affected by sequencing depth. Across a handful of donors, roughly 5.1% of naive CD4, approximately 3.6% of naive CD8, under 2.5% of memory CD4, and 0.4% of memory CD8 clonotypes were shared. Estimated clonotype richness was generally larger for naive than for memory subsets. Rarefaction of sorted-subset datasets indicated incomplete sequencing despite the large sequencing depth.

TCR CDR3 regions were amplified from genomic DNA by multiplex PCR using the deep immunoSEQ assay. Extracted genomic DNA from each cell subset was spread evenly across all wells of several immunoSEQ 96-well plates, with each plate serving as a replicate. For sorted subsets, 150 to 250 ng of genomic DNA, equivalent to 25,000 to 35,000 T cell genomes, went into each replicate PCR. Purified libraries were measured with a Qubit 3.0 fluorometer, size-checked on a Bioanalyzer 2100, and measured again with the KAPA Library Quantification kit. A separate single-read 150-cycle Illumina NextSeq 550 flow cell was used to sequence each immunoSEQ 96-well plate. Regarding the original processing steps: Because the immunoSEQ output held only junctional sequences and lacked quality scores, the filtering could not match the filtering applied to full-length reads. To assign V/J genes and CDR3, sequences were annotated using PyIR, a Python wrapper for IgBLAST v1.9, with IMGT germline references. Reads were filtered out if the reads had weak V/J assignments (E-value above 1e-6), no CDR3, stop codons, out-of-frame junctions, or ambiguous translated residues. V3J clonotypes were defined by identical inferred V gene, J gene, and CDR3 amino acid sequence. Percentage overlap between repertoires was calculated by dividing the number of shared unique clonotypes by the size of the smaller repertoire. Repertoire richness was assessed with RTK rarefaction, the Chao1 estimator, and Recon v2.1 estimates of unobserved clonotypes. Generation probabilities for all TCRbeta clonotypes obtained by the gDNA method from a handful of donors were computed using OLGA. Imported from immuneACCESS, the table was reduced by TCRdb to in-frame sequences with V and J called. These copies leave out some clones; in studies compared against another copy, an unresolved V gene accounts for under half, and the cause of the remainder is not known. V and J calls plus clone size are reproduced from that table; the DNA served to infer D and trimming. The sample yields roughly 2.2 million clones; 93% were counted once. About 0.39% of the sample is in the top ten clones.

Taken from the germline V gene (reference sequence), the CDR1 and CDR2 loops are SGHNT and YYREEE. Its CDR3 holds 16 amino acids, cysteine through phenylalanine. Just CDR3 DNA is preserved here, 48 bases in frame from base 1. V is reduced by 0 bases and J by 1 base, leaving a spacing of 12 bases between them. The receptor was derived from a man aged 18 to 30 in good health. Some clones in this sample may be carry-over from other donors' samples. This receptor chain uses TRBV5-4 and TRBJ2-3; the D gene is unclear. The sequenced material came from naive CD4+ T cells from PBMCs. This specimen's cell subset or site label, per the study, means: CD45RA+ positively selected. The CDR3 here reads CASSLGVMQRTDTQYF. The bases read TGTGCCAGCAGCTTGGGAGTAATGCAGCGCACAGATACGCAGTATTTT.